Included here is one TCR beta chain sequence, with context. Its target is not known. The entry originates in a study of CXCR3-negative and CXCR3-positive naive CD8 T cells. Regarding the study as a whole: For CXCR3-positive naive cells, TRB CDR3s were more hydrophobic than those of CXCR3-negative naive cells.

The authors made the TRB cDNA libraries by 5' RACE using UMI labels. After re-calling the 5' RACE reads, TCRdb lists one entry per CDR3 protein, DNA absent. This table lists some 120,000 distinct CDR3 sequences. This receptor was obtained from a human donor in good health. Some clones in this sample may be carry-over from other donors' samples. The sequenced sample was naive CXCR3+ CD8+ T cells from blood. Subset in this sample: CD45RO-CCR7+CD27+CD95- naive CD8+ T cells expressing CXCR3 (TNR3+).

CDR3 loop: CASSTQGGVKNIQYF. J is TRBJ2-4 and V is TRBV7-9; the D call from TCRdb, TRBD1, cannot be confirmed without DNA. Germline CDR1 SEHNR, CDR2 FQNEAQ (reference sequence). The length of the CDR3 is 15 residues.